Below, 3 T cell receptor beta chains from the same sample are listed, as sequenced in a study of blood T cell repertoires in COVID-19. Only in-frame clones appear in the TCRdb table, and some are missing; sequencing was by immunoSEQ multiplex PCR. This table has approximately 150,000 clones, over 80% appearing once. Sequenced: PBMCs or T cells enriched from blood (not recorded which). These receptors were collected from a man aged 65-85 years who had been exposed to COVID-19.

V gene TRBV18 combines with J gene TRBJ1-4; 10 nucleotides align to TRBD1. V trimming: 6 bases; J trimming: 8 bases; junction bases outside the gene matches: 9. CDR1 and CDR2 (germline): KGHSH, LQKENI. The CDR3 is 15 residues long. The CDR3 reads CASSVDRGPGEKLFF. For the CDR3, the DNA is TGTGCCAGCTCGGTCGACAGGGGGCCTGGGGAAAAACTGTTTTTT.

As for this clone: Sequence at one end of the junction differs from germline and may be a read error. The chain links TRBV27 to TRBJ1-5, with 7 nucleotides matching TRBD1. The CDR3 is 14 residues long. Germline CDR1 MNHEY, CDR2 SMNVEV (reference sequence). The CDR3 DNA reads TGTGCCAGCAGCGAAAGACAGGGCAACCAGCCCCAGCATTTT. Translation gives CASSERQGNQPQHF.

The chain employs TRBV7-2 and TRBJ2-3, with 11 bases matching TRBD2. With 3 bases clipped from V and 5 bases from J, the junction kept 13 bases outside the gene matches. The CDR3 totals 18 residues. The V gene's germline CDR1 is SGHTA and CDR2 FQGNSA. In DNA, the CDR3 is TGTGCCAGCAGCTTTGCCGGGACTAGCGGCTTAGTAAGAGATACGCAGTATTTT. It is translated as CASSFAGTSGLVRDTQYF. Supplemented by reference TRBV7-2 and TRBJ2-3, the full variable domain reads GAGVSQSPSNKVTEKGKDVELRCDPISGHTALYWYRQSLGQGLEFLIYFQGNSAPDKSGLPSDRFSAERTGGSVSTLTIQRTQQEDSAVYLCASSFAGTSGLVRDTQYFGPGTRLTVL.